This TCR beta chain is from a study of beta chain features in type 1 diabetes. Expressed TCRB transcripts were sequenced because the isolated RNA had all been reverse transcribed beforehand. The average output of naive, central memory and regulatory T cell samples was roughly 3.6 million reads. Clones were sequenced by immunoSEQ multiplex PCR, and TCRdb holds only the in-frame ones, with some missing. This table holds 160,000 or so clones, 7% to 9.5% found once. One heparinised blood draw averaging approximately 0.11 L was given by each donor. A CD45RO/CCR7/CD25/CD127/CD95/CD27 panel sorted naive, central memory, regulatory and stem cell-like memory CD4+ cells. Regarding the study as a whole: Significant though moderate, a shortening of TCRB CDR3s appeared in all four CD4+ subsets of Type 1 diabetes patients.

About this clone: The antigen is unknown.

This clonotype was sampled from a woman aged 30 to 39 with type 1 diabetes. The specimen was central memory CD4+ T cells from blood.

The CDR3 DNA follows: TGTGCCAGCAGCGAGACAGGAAACACCATATATTTT. Translation gives CASSETGNTIYF. The chain links TRBV7-9 to TRBJ1-3; no reliable D call. The CDR3 contains 12 residues. Germline V gene data show CDR1 as SEHNR and CDR2 as FQNEAQ (reference sequence). Trimming took off 5 bases at V and 4 bases at J, with 6 bases between the two ends.